One T cell receptor (beta chain) is described in this entry. This sample was included in a study of Ad26.COV2.S vaccination and SARS-CoV-2 variants. Study background: Ad26.COV2.S arm of COV1001 included the donor.

The V gene lost 3 bases and the J gene lost 2 bases, with 17 bases spanning the gap. Germline-derived CDR1 and CDR2 are MDHEN and SYDVKM. This CDR3 has 16 residues. Noted treatment: some 20 received Ad26.COV2.S at low or high dose, single or two shots; roughly five received placebo; per-sample allocation not given. Day 63 following the first vaccine or placebo injection was when the samples were taken. The method was immunoSEQ multiplex PCR; TCRdb's version includes in-frame clones alone and lacks a portion of them. Counted here are just under 250,000 clones, around nine tenths occurring once; the ten biggest clones make up approximately 11%.

This specimen consisted of peripheral blood, obtained in a trial of Ad26.COV2.S vaccine versus placebo. The receptor comes from a person between 18 and 60 years old who received the Ad26.COV2.S COVID-19 vaccine or a placebo. The J gene is TRBJ2-7, the V gene TRBV28; TRBD1 might be the D (6 bases). The CDR3 spells CASSLPSGHLTYEQYF. In DNA, the CDR3 is TGTGCCAGCAGTTTGCCCTCGGGACATCTTACCTACGAGCAGTACTTC.